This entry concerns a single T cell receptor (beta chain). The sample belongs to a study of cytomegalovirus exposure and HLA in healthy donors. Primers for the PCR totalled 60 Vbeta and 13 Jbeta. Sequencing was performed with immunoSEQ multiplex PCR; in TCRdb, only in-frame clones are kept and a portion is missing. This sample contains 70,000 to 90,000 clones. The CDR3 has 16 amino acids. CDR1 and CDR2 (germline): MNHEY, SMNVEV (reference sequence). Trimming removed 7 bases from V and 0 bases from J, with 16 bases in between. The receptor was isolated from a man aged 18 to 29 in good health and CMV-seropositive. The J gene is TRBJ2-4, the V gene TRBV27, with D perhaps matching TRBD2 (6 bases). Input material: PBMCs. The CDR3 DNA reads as TGTGCCAGCATTGATAGAGTGGGACTAGCCAAAAACATTCAGTACTTC. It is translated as CASIDRVGLAKNIQYF.